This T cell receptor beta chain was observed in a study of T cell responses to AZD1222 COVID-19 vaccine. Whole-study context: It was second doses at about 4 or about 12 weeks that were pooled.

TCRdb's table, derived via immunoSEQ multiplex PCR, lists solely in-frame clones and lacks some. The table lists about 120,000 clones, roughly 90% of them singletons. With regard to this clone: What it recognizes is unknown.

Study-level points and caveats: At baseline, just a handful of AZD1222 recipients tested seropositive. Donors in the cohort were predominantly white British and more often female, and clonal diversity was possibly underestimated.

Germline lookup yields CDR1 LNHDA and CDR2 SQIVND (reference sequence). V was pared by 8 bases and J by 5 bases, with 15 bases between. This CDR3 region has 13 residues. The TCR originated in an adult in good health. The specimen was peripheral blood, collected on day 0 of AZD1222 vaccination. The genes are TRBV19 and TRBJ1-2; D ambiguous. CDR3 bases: TGTGCCAGTGAGGACCTACGGGTTTATGGCTACACCTTC. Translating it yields CASEDLRVYGYTF. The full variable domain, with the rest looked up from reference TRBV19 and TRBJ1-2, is DGGITQSPKYLFRKEGQNVTLSCEQNLNHDAMYWYRQDPGQGLRLIYYSQIVNDFQKGDIAEGYSVSREKKESFPLTVTSAQKNPTAFYLCASEDLRVYGYTFGSGTRLTVV.